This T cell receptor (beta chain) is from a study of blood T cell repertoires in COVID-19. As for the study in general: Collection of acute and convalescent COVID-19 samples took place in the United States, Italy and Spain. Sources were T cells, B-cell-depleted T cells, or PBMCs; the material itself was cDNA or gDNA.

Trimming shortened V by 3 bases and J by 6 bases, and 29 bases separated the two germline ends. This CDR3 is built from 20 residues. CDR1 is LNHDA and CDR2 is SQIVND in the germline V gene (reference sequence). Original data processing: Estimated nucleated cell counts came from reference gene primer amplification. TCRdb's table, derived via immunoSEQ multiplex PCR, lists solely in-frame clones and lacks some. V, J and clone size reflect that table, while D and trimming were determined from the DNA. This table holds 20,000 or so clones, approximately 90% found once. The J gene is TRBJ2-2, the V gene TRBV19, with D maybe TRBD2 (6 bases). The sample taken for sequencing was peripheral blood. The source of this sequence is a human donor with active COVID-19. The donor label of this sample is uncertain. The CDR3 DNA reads TGTGCCAGTAGTATTAGTTTGCGGGTCCCGCTTATCGGGAGTCCCGGGGAGCTGTTTTTT. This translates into CASSISLRVPLIGSPGELFF.